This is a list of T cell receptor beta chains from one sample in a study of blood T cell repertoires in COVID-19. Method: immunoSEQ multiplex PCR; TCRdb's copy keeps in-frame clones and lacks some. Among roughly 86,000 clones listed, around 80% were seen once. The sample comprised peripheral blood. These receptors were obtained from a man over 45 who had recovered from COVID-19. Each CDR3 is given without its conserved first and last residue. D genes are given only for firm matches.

CDR3aa: ASSYSTQGPGYT; v_gene: TRBV6-5; d_gene: TRBD1
CDR3aa: ASSVNEKLF; v_gene: TRBV19; d_gene: .
CDR3aa: ATSRGRGGQKETQY; v_gene: TRBV15; d_gene: TRBD2
CDR3aa: ASTLIWTGENSPLH; v_gene: TRBV7-2; d_gene: TRBD1
CDR3aa: ASSFRSRTGTANEKLF; v_gene: TRBV5-5; d_gene: .
CDR3aa: ASRVVLNTEAF; v_gene: TRBV6-5; d_gene: .
CDR3aa: ASKRDRVHEKLF; v_gene: TRBV6-5; d_gene: TRBD1
CDR3aa: ASSLASEYEQY; v_gene: TRBV5-1; d_gene: .
CDR3aa: ASSQDPQGHYEQY; v_gene: TRBV4-1; d_gene: .
CDR3aa: AISESGTSGRASYNEQF; v_gene: TRBV10-3; d_gene: TRBD2
CDR3aa: ASSYISGGAYEQY; v_gene: TRBV6-5; d_gene: .
CDR3aa: ASSLTGNSNQPQH; v_gene: TRBV28; d_gene: .
CDR3aa: ASSEGQATNEKLF; v_gene: TRBV2; d_gene: TRBD1
CDR3aa: ASSSNPTSPYGYT; v_gene: TRBV4-1; d_gene: .
CDR3aa: ASSGHGDGELF; v_gene: TRBV9; d_gene: .
CDR3aa: SASAQADRELF; v_gene: TRBV20-1; d_gene: .
CDR3aa: ASTSPGAGAGEQY; v_gene: TRBV28; d_gene: TRBD2
CDR3aa: ASSPLRSRGEKLF; v_gene: TRBV7-9; d_gene: .
CDR3aa: AITTRQAPYNEQF; v_gene: TRBV10-3; d_gene: .
CDR3aa: ASSSRPPAGGAYEQY; v_gene: TRBV27; d_gene: TRBD2
CDR3aa: ASSLWTGPGSETQY; v_gene: TRBV14; d_gene: TRBD1
CDR3aa: ASSLTNPGELF; v_gene: TRBV28; d_gene: .
CDR3aa: ASSSGTGGEQY; v_gene: TRBV7-3; d_gene: TRBD1
CDR3aa: ASSLGGGNEQF; v_gene: TRBV11-2; d_gene: .
CDR3aa: ASSPSAGVGYT; v_gene: TRBV9; d_gene: .
CDR3aa: ASSLALMNTEAF; v_gene: TRBV5-1; d_gene: .